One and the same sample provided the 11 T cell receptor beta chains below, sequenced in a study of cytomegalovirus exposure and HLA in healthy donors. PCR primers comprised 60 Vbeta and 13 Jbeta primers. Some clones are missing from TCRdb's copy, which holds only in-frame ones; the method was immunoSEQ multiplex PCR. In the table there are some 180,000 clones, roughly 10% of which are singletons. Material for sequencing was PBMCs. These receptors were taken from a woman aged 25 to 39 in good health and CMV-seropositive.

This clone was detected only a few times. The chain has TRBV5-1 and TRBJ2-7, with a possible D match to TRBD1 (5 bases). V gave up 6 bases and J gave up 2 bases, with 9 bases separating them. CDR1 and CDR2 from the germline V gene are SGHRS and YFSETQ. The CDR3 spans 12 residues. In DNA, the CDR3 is TGCGCCAGCATGGACACGGCCTACGAGCAGTACTTC. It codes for CASMDTAYEQYF.

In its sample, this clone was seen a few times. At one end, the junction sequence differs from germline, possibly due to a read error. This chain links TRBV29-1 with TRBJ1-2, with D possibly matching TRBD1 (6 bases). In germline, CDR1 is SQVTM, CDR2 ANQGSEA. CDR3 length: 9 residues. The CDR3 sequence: CSVDGGGSF. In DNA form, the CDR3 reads TGCAGCGTTGATGGGGGCGGCTCCTTC.

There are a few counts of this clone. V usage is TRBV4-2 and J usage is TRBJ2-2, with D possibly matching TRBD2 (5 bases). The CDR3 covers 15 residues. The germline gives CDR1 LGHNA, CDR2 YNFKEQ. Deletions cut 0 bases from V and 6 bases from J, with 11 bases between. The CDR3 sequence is CASSQDLLVPGELFF. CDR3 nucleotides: TGTGCCAGCAGCCAAGACCTACTAGTCCCCGGGGAGCTGTTTTTT.

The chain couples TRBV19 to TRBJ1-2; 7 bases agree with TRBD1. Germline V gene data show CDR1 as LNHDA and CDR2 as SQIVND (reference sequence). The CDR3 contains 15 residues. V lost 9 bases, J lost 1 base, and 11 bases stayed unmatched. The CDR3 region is CASRIYRGHNYGYTF. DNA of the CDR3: TGTGCCAGCCGAATCTACAGGGGCCATAACTATGGCTACACCTTC. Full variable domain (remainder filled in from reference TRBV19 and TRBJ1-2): DGGITQSPKYLFRKEGQNVTLSCEQNLNHDAMYWYRQDPGQGLRLIYYSQIVNDFQKGDIAEGYSVSREKKESFPLTVTSAQKNPTAFYLCASRIYRGHNYGYTFGSGTRLTVV.

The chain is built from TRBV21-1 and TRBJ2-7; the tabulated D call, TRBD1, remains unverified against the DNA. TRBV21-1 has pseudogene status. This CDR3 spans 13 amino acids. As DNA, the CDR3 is TGTGCCAGCACCCAACAGGGGTCCTACGAGCAGTACTTC. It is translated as CASTQQGSYEQYF.

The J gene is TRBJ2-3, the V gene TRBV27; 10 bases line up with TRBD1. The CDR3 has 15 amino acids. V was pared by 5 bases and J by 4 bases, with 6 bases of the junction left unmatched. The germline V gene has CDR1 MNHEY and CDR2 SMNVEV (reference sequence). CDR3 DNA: TGTGCCAGCAGTGCCAGGGACAGGGGATCAGATACGCAGTATTTT. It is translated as CASSARDRGSDTQYF.

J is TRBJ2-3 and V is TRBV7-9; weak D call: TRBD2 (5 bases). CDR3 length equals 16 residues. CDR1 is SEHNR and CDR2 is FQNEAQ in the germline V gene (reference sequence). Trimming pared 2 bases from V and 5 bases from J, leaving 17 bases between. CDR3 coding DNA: TGTGCCAGCAGCTTAAAGTCGGGAAGGGTTCAAGATACGCAGTATTTT. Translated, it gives CASSLKSGRVQDTQYF.

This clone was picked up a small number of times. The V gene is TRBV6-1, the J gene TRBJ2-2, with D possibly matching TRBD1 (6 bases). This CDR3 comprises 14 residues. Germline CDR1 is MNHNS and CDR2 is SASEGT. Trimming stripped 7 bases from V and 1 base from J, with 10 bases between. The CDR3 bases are TGTGCCAGCACCATGACAGGGAACACCGGGGAGCTGTTTTTT. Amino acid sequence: CASTMTGNTGELFF.

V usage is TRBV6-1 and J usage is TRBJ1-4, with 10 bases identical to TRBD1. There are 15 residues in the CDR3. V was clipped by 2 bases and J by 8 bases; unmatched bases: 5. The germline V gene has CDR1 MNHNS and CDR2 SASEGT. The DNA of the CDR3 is TGTGCCAGCAGTGAACTCGGGACAGGGGCCGAAAAACTGTTTTTT. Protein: CASSELGTGAEKLFF.

CDR3 sequence: CASSRANTEAFF. CDR3 nucleotides: TGTGCCAGCAGTCGCGCGAACACTGAAGCTTTCTTT. The gene calls are TRBV6-5 and TRBJ1-1; D is uncertain. Per the germline V gene, CDR1 is MNHEY and CDR2 is SVGAGI. The V and J ends lost 5 bases and 1 base respectively, with 5 bases between them. The length of the CDR3 is 12 residues.

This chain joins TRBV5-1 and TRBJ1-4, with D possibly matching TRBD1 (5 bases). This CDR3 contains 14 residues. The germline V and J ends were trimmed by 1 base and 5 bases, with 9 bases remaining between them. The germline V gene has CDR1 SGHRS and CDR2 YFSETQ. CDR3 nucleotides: TGCGCCAGCAGCTTGCGGGCAGGGAATGAAAAACTGTTTTTT. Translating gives CASSLRAGNEKLFF.